This TCR beta chain was sequenced during a study of beta chain features in type 1 diabetes (dated by TCRdb to the late 2010s). Broadly, across the study: Mean age, gender distribution, total cell number and subset yield were not different between patients and healthy donors. A total of approximately 100,000,000 sorted cells were examined across all samples, and the number of cells per subset was strongly correlated with RNA yield. The study compared the TCRB repertoires of sorted circulating CD4+ T cell subsets in recently diagnosed type 1 diabetes patients with those in matched healthy donors. Naive and central memory subsets were obtained from all 30 or so donors, but regulatory and stem cell-like memory subsets were isolated from only 8 patients and roughly 8 healthy donors.

Each donor gave one peripheral blood draw, approximately 110 mL on average, collected into heparinised tubes. Using a panel that included CD45RO, CCR7, CD25, CD127, CD95 and CD27, naive, central memory, regulatory and stem cell-like memory CD4+ T cells were sorted on a BD FACSAria II. Purity was above 95% for every sorted population. PBMCs were isolated immediately by Lymphoprep density gradient centrifugation and stained directly without culture. To minimize batch effects, samples were stained and sorted in pairs, one healthy donor with one patient per experiment. Spanning cysteine to phenylalanine, the CDR3 consists of 14 amino acids. Only the CDR3 DNA stays, 42 bases, in frame from base 1. Here is what the overall study found, with its caveats: Shorter templates might have been favored by PCR, but patient and control samples were amplified and corrected together, so both groups would have been affected equally by any skew. Because cDNA rather than genomic DNA was sequenced, highly expressing activated cells could have been over-represented, although no difference in activation and CD3 levels was found between groups. Naive, central memory and regulatory TCRB repertoires appeared more similar among patients than among healthy donors. HLA sub-analyses involved small numbers of individuals, so any influence of HLA type on TCRB rearrangement remained unresolved. At VDJ recombination sites, type 1 diabetes patients had fewer insertions and more deleted nucleotides, which implies abnormalities in thymic rearrangement. Type 1 diabetes patients showed a moderate but significant shortening of TCRB CDR3 length in all four CD4+ subsets.

All of the isolated RNA was reverse transcribed with the High Capacity cDNA Reverse Transcription Kit, so expressed TCRB transcripts were sequenced. Deep immunoSEQ sequencing was applied to naive, central memory and regulatory T cell samples, giving an average of about 3.7 million total reads per sample. Sorted cells were lysed in RLT buffer and RNA was extracted with DNase-treated RNeasy Micro or Mini kits, depending on cell number. To prevent cross-contamination, every cell subset was processed on its own, while patient and healthy donor samples were processed together. The immunoSEQ multiplex PCR was used to amplify TCRB sequences from cDNA, generating 87-bp fragments that spanned the CDR3 region. Amplicons were sequenced on the Illumina HiSeq platform. Per the authors' processing: PCR bias was corrected computationally using synthetic template baselines, and reads within Hamming distance 2 were collapsed, with unmergeable singletons discarded. Reads were aligned to IMGT to assign V, D and J genes, CDR3 length, and insertions or deletions at six rearrangement sites. Within each subset, clonotype counts were normalized to sorted cell number, after which true diversity and Gini coefficients were computed with the tcR R package. Repertoire sharing was quantified using the overlap coefficient calculated on TCRB nucleotide sequences. Out-of-frame TCRB sequences from naive cells were analyzed as a proxy for the pre-selection repertoire. This immuneACCESS table, as held by TCRdb, lists in-frame sequences with V and J called but not all clones. Of the missing ones, under half trace to an unresolved V gene in checked studies; the others have no known cause. V, J and clone size derive from that table, while D and trimming were established from the DNA sequence. A total of around 600,000 clones appear in this sample, around 12% of them only once. The ten largest account for approximately 0.11% of the sample.

This clone appeared a few times. No cognate antigen has been identified for it. Base qualities are not at hand, and no much larger clone is one base apart. The chain is made from TRBV12-1 and TRBJ2-3; the table's D call TRBD2 went unverified against the DNA. TRBV12-1 is labeled a pseudogene. The receptor's source is a young man with type 1 diabetes. Sequenced: naive CD4+ T cells from blood. The sample's cell subset or site label, in plain terms: true naive CD4+ T cells. The DNA sequence follows: TGTGCCAGCAGCCCCGGACGTGGAGGAGATACGCAGTATTTT. It codes for CASSPGRGGDTQYF.